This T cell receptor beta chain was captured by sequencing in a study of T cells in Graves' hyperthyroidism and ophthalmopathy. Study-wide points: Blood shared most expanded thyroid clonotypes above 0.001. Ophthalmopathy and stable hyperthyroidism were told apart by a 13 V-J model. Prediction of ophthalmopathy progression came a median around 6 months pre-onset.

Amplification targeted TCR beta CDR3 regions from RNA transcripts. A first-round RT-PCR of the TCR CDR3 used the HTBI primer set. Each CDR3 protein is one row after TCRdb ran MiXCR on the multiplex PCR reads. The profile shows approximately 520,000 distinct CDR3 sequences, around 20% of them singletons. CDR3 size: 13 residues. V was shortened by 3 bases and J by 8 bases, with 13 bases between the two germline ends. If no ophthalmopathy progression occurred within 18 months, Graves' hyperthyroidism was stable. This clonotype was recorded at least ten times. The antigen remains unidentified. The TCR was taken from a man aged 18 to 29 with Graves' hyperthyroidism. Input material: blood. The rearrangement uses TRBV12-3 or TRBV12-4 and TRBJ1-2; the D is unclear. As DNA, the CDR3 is TGTGCCAGCAGTTTCCCCGGAGAGAACGGCTACACCTTC. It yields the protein CASSFPGENGYTF.